This T cell receptor beta chain appears in the sequencing data of a study of beta chain features in type 1 diabetes. General study points: Among type 1 diabetes patients, VDJ junctions had fewer insertions and more deletions. These data did not resolve whether HLA type affects TCRB rearrangement. Shorter templates may be favored by PCR, equally so in patients and controls.

The study reverse transcribed the entire isolated RNA, so it sequenced expressed TCRB transcripts. Assay: immunoSEQ multiplex PCR; the TCRdb copy retains only in-frame clones and omits some. Found here are 130,000 or so clones, 9% to 10% of them singletons; the top ten hold 0.55% to 0.75%. There are 16 residues in the CDR3. Losses at the gene ends were 2 bases for V and 5 bases for J; bases not matched to a gene: 11. CDR1 and CDR2 from the germline V gene are MDHEN and SYDVKM. As to this clone: Its antigen is not identified.

This sequence joins TRBV28 and TRBJ2-5; 7 nucleotides agree with TRBD2. The sequence was obtained from a woman aged 40 to 50 in good health. The sample taken for sequencing was central memory CD4+ T cells from blood. The CDR3 bases are TGTGCCAGCAGTTTAATCGGTAGCGGGTCTGCGGAGACCCAGTACTTC. Amino acid sequence: CASSLIGSGSAETQYF.